Listed here are 14 T cell receptor beta chains from one sample, sequenced in a study of blood T cell repertoires in COVID-19. Clones were read by immunoSEQ multiplex PCR, and TCRdb kept only the in-frame ones, dropping some. The sample has approximately 100,000 clones, roughly 81% seen once; the top ten hold less than 11%. Sequences were obtained from peripheral blood. The receptor set was obtained from a human donor in a cohort sampled during active COVID-19.

V gene TRBV5-4 combines with J gene TRBJ2-3; D may be TRBD2 (6 bases). The CDR3 contains 15 residues. Germline V CDR1 and CDR2: SGHNT, YYREEE (reference sequence). Trimming took 4 bases from V and 1 from J, leaving 13 bases between them. The CDR3 reads CASSRTTSGTDTQYF. The CDR3 coding sequence is TGTGCCAGCAGCCGGACTACTAGTGGCACAGATACGCAGTATTTT.

V and J are TRBV7-2 and TRBJ2-7; TRBD2 matches 14 bases. Germline V gene lookup returns CDR1 SGHTA and CDR2 FQGNSA. V gave up 5 bases and J gave up 1 base; unmatched junction bases: 4. This CDR3 is 16 amino acids long. This CDR3 reads CASSRTSGGQSYEQYF. The CDR3 nucleotides read TGTGCCAGCAGCAGGACTAGCGGGGGGCAATCCTACGAGCAGTACTTC.

CDR3 in DNA: TGTGCCAGCAGCTTATTCGGCGGGAGAGGGGACGAGCAGTACTTC. Its protein product is CASSLFGGRGDEQYF. The chain joins TRBV7-2 to TRBJ2-7; the match to TRBD2 covers 7 bases. Trimming removed 2 bases from V and 5 bases from J; junction bases left unmatched: 9. Germline V gene lookup returns CDR1 SGHTA and CDR2 FQGNSA. The CDR3 consists of 15 residues.

The chain has TRBV5-6 and TRBJ1-5; D unresolved. The CDR3 length is 16 residues. Germline CDR1 and CDR2: SGHDT and YYEEEE. The germline V and J ends were trimmed by 1 base and 2 bases, with 13 bases remaining between them. The CDR3 DNA reads TGTGCCAGCAGCTTGACCCGAGGGTTGGGCAATCAGCCCCAGCATTTT. It is translated as CASSLTRGLGNQPQHF.

V usage is TRBV27 and J usage is TRBJ2-1; 8 nucleotides align to TRBD2. Per the germline V gene, CDR1 is MNHEY and CDR2 is SMNVEV (reference sequence). The CDR3 runs 14 residues. Unmatched junction bases numbered 15, after V lost 10 bases and J lost 10 bases. CDR3 sequence (DNA): TGTGCCACCCATACCGGGACTAGGGTATTGGAGCAGTTCTTC. This codes for CATHTGTRVLEQFF.

The chain links TRBV28 to TRBJ2-4; D is unclear. The V and J ends lost 5 bases and 0 bases respectively, with 11 bases between them. The germline V gene has CDR1 MDHEN and CDR2 SYDVKM. CDR3 length equals 15 residues. In DNA form, the CDR3 reads TGTGCCAGCAGTACACAACAGCTAGCCAAAAACATTCAGTACTTC. Translated, it gives CASSTQQLAKNIQYF. The whole variable domain, remainder taken from reference TRBV28 and TRBJ2-4, is DVKVTQSSRYLVKRTGEKVFLECVQDMDHENMFWYRQDPGLGLRLIYFSYDVKMKEKGDIPEGYSVSREKKERFSLILESASTNQTSMYLCASSTQQLAKNIQYFGAGTRLSVL.

The V call is TRBV30, the J call TRBJ1-2, with a possible D match to TRBD1 (5 bases). The CDR3 is 11 residues long. V lost 3 bases and J lost 12, with 14 bases in between. Per germline, CDR1 GTSNPN and CDR2 SVGIG (reference sequence). The CDR3 here is CAWSLQTVHTF. In DNA form, the CDR3 reads TGTGCCTGGAGCCTTCAGACAGTGCACACCTTC.

This clone has more than one count but fewer than ten. The rearrangement uses TRBV18 and TRBJ2-7; 8 bases are a match to TRBD1. V was pared by 3 bases and J by 5 bases, with 3 bases of the junction left unmatched. This CDR3 is built from 13 residues. CDR1 and CDR2 (germline): KGHSH, LQKENI. The CDR3 region has the DNA TGTGCCAGCTCACCGTCAGGGGGCAACGAGCAGTACTTC. It codes for CASSPSGGNEQYF.

This chain connects TRBV7-9 to TRBJ1-3; tentative D call: TRBD1 (5 bases). The CDR3 totals 15 residues. CDR1 is SEHNR, CDR2 FQNEAQ, per germline (reference sequence). V was shortened by 6 bases and J by 3 bases, with 15 bases between the two germline ends. The CDR3 spells CASSQPRRDGNTIYF. In DNA form, the CDR3 reads TGTGCCAGCAGTCAACCCCGCAGGGATGGAAACACCATATATTTT.

A note on this clone: Likely a read error: the CDR3 ends without its conserved phenylalanine or tryptophan. It is unclear where the CDR3 begins or ends on the DNA, so no DNA is shown, and the CDR3 is as TCRdb lists it. The genes are TRBV28 and TRBJ1-2; TRBD1 was called by the table and not checked on the DNA. Looked up from germline, CDR1 is MDHEN and CDR2 is SYDVKM. Inclusive of both ends, the CDR3 amounts to 13 amino acids. CDR3 sequence reads: CASSLRQVDSFYY.

Here the CDR3 reads CASSLDRASSPLHF. CDR3 nucleotide sequence: TGTGCCAGCAGCCTGGACAGGGCGAGTTCACCCCTCCACTTT. The gene calls are TRBV3-1 (or the pseudogene TRBV3-2) and TRBJ1-6; TRBD1 aligns across 8 bases. CDR1 and CDR2 from the germline V gene are LGHDT and YNNKEL (reference sequence). V trimming: 4 bases; J trimming: 9 bases; junction bases outside the gene matches: 5. This CDR3 contains 14 residues.

The CDR3 loop reads CASSRARETQYF. For the CDR3, the DNA is TGTGCCAGCAGTCGTGCCCGGGAGACCCAGTACTTC. The rearrangement links TRBV6-2 or TRBV6-3 to TRBJ2-5; no definite D call. The CDR3 runs 12 residues. Trimming shortened V by 5 bases and J by 5 bases, and 9 bases separated the two germline ends. Germline CDR1 MNHEY, CDR2 SVGEGT.

This chain uses TRBV5-1 with TRBJ2-3; TRBD2 matches 13 bases. Per germline, CDR1 SGHRS and CDR2 YFSETQ. V shed 0 bases, J shed 2 bases, and the junction held 9 bases outside the gene matches. The CDR3 is made up of 19 amino acids. The CDR3 DNA reads TGCGCCAGCAGCTTGGCCGGGACTAGCGGGGTAACTAACACAGATACGCAGTATTTT. Amino acids: CASSLAGTSGVTNTDTQYF.

This sequence joins TRBV6-5 and TRBJ2-5; D is perhaps TRBD1 (5 bases). The CDR3 length is 14 residues. From germline, CDR1 is MNHEY and CDR2 SVGAGI. The V end was cut by 0 bases, the J end by 4 bases, with 9 bases between. CDR3 in DNA: TGTGCCAGCAGTTACTCAGCAGGGCGAGAGACCCAGTACTTC. This gives the protein CASSYSAGRETQYF.